The TCR beta chain described here comes from a study of cytomegalovirus exposure and HLA in healthy donors. Study results and caveats: Accurate prediction of HLA-A and HLA-B alleles (for most subjects) was reportedly achieved from TCR beta sequences.

V dropped 6 bases and J dropped 1; count of bases not matched to a gene: 2. The V gene's germline CDR1 is KGHSH and CDR2 LQKENI. The CDR3 spans 13 residues. Primers included in the PCR were 60 Vbeta and 13 Jbeta primers. Some clones are missing from TCRdb's copy, which holds only in-frame ones; the method was immunoSEQ multiplex PCR. This table has some 130,000 clones, approximately 70% appearing once. Details on this clone: Its specificity is unknown.

The sequence was obtained from a woman aged 55-69 years in good health and CMV-seropositive. The chain is built from TRBV18 and TRBJ2-5, with 7 positions matching TRBD2. The sequenced sample consisted of PBMCs. CDR3 residues: CASSRGSQETQYF. The CDR3 bases are TGTGCCAGCTCGCGCGGGAGCCAAGAGACCCAGTACTTC.